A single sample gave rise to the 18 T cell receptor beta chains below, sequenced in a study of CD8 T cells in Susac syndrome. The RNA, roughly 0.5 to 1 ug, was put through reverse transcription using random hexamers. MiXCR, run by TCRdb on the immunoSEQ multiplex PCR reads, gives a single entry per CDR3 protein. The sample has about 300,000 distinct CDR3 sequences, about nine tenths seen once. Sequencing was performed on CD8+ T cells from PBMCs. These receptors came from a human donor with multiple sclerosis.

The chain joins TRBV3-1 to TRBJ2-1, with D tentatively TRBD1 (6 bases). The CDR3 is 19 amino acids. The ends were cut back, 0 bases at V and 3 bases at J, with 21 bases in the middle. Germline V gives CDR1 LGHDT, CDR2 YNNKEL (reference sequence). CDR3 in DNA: TGTGCCAGCAGCCAAGATCGAGGATATGGACGGGACAACTACAATGAGCAGTTCTTC. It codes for CASSQDRGYGRDNYNEQFF.

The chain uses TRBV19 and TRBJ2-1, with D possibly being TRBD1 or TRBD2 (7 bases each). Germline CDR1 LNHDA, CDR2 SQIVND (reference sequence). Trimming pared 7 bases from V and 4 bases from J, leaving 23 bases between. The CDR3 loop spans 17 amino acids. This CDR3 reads CASNGEGAGAMYNEQFF. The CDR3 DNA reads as TGTGCCAGTAACGGGGAGGGGGCAGGGGCAATGTACAATGAGCAGTTCTTC.

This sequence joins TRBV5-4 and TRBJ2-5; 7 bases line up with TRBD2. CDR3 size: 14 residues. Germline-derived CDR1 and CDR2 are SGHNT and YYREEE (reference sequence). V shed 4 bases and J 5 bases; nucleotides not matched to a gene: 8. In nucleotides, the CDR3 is TGTGCCAGCAGCCCCGGGGGGAGCGGCGAGACCCAGTACTTC. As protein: CASSPGGSGETQYF.

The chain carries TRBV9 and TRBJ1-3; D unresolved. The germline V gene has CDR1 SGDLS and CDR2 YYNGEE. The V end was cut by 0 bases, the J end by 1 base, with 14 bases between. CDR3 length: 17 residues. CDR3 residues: CASSVARSRESGNTIYF. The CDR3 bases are TGTGCCAGCAGCGTAGCACGGAGCCGAGAGTCTGGAAACACCATATATTTT.

As DNA, the CDR3 is TGCAGTGCTAGCGAACCGGGTGGTATGAACACTGAAGCTTTCTTT. Protein sequence: CSASEPGGMNTEAFF. The rearrangement uses TRBV20-1 and TRBJ1-1; D remains ambiguous. This CDR3 has 15 amino acids. CDR1 and CDR2 from the germline V gene are DFQATT and SNEGSKA (reference sequence). Trimming stripped 3 bases from V and 0 bases from J, with 14 bases between.

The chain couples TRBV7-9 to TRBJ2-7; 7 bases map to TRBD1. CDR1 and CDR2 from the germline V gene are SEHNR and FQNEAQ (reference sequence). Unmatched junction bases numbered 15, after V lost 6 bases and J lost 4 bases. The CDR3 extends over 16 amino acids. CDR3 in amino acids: CASSTNTGDRKYEQYF. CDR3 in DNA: TGTGCCAGCAGTACTAATACTGGGGACAGAAAATACGAGCAGTACTTC.

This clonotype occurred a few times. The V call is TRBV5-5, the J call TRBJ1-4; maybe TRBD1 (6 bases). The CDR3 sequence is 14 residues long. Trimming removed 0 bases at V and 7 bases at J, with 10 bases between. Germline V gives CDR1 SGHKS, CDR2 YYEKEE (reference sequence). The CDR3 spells CASSLVRGGEKLFF. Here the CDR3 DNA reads TGTGCCAGCAGCTTGGTTAGGGGGGGTGAAAAACTGTTTTTT. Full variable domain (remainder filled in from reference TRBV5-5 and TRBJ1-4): DAGVTQSPTHLIKTRGQQVTLRCSPISGHKSVSWYQQVLGQGPQFIFQYYEKEERGRGNFPDRFSARQFPNYSSELNVNALLLGDSALYLCASSLVRGGEKLFFGSGTQLSVL.

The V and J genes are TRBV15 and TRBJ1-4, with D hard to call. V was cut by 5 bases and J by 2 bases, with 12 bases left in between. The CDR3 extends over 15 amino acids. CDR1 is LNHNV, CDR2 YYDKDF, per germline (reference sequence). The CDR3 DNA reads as TGTGCCACCAGCGGCTCCGGGATGACTAATGAAAAACTGTTTTTT. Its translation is CATSGSGMTNEKLFF.

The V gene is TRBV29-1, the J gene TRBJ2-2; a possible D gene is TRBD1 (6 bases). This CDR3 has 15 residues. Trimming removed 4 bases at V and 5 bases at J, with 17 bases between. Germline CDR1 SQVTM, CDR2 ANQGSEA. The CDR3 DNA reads TGCAGCGTTGCACAGGGAAGAGAAACAACCGGGGAGCTGTTTTTT. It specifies CSVAQGRETTGELFF.

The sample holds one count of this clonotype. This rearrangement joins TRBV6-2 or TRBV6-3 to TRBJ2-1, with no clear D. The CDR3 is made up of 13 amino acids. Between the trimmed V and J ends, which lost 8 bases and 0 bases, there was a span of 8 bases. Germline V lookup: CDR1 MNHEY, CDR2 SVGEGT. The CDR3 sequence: CASSRISYNEQFF. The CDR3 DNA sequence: TGTGCCAGCTCACGGATCTCCTACAATGAGCAGTTCTTC.

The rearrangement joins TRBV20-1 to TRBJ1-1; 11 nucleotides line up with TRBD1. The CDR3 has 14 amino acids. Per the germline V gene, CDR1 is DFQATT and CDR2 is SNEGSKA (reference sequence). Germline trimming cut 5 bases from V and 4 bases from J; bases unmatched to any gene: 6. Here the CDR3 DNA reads TGCAGTGCTTTGGGGGGACAGGGGGTCACTGAAGCTTTCTTT. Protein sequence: CSALGGQGVTEAFF.

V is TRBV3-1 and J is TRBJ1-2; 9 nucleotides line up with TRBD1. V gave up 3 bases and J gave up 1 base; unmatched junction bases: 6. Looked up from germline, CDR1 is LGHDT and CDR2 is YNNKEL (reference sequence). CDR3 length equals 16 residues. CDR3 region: CASSHPPGQGNYGYTF. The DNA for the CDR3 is TGTGCCAGCAGCCACCCGCCGGGACAGGGTAACTATGGCTACACCTTC.

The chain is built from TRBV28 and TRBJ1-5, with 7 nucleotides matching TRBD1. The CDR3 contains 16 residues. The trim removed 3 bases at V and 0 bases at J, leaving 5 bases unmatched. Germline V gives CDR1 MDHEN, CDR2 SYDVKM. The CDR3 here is CASSFRTGDSNQPQHF. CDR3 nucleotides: TGTGCCAGCAGTTTCCGGACAGGTGATAGCAATCAGCCCCAGCATTTT.

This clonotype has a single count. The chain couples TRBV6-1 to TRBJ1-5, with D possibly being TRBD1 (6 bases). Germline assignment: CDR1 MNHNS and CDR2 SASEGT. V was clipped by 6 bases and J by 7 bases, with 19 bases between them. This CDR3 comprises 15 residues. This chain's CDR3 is CASRGDGGEAQPQHF. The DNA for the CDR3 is TGTGCCAGCAGGGGTGACGGGGGCGAGGCGCAGCCCCAGCATTTT.

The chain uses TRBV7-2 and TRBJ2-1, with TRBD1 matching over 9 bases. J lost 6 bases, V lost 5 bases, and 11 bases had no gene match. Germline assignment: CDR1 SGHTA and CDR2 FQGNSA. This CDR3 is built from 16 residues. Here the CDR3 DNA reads TGTGCCAGCAGCCCCCAAGGGACAGGGCTAACCAATGAGCAGTTCTTC. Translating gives CASSPQGTGLTNEQFF.

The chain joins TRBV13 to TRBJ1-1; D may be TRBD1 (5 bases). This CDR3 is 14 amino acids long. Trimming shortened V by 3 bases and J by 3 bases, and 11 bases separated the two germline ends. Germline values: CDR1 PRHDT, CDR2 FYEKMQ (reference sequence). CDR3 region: CASSFPRGDTEAFF. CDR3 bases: TGTGCCAGCAGCTTCCCCCGGGGGGACACTGAAGCTTTCTTT.

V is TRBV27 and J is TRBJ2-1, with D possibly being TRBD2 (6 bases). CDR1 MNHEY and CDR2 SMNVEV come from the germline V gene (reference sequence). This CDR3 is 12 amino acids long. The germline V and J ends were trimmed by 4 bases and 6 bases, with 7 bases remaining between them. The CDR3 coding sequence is TGTGCCAGCAGTTGGAGGGGCAATGAGCAGTTCTTC. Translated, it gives CASSWRGNEQFF.

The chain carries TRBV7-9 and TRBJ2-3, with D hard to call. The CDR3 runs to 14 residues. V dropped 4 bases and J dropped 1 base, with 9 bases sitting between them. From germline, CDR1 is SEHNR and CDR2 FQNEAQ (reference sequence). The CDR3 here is CASSYYYGTDTQYF. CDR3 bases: TGTGCCAGCAGCTACTACTACGGCACAGATACGCAGTATTTT.